The 27 T cell receptor beta chains given below trace back to one sample, sequenced in a study of blood T cells in healthy people across ages. Using a J-beta primer mix together with a sample-barcoded 5' primer, a second PCR was run for roughly 7 to 11 cycles. TCRdb independently ran MiXCR on the 5' RACE reads; one entry per CDR3 protein. Of about 1.8 million distinct CDR3 sequences in the sample, roughly 49% were seen once. The sample taken for sequencing was blood. The receptors originated from a woman between 40 and 55 years old in good health.

Remarks on this clonotype: Germline and junction disagree at one end, which may indicate a read error. J is TRBJ2-4 and V is TRBV6-2 or TRBV6-3; D tentatively reads TRBD1 or TRBD2 (5 bases each). Near its end, the DNA agrees better with TRBJ2-7, so the J call may be wrong. The germline V gene encodes CDR1 MNHEY and CDR2 SVGEGT. The CDR3 has 15 residues. In nucleotides, the CDR3 is TGTACCAGCGGCCCTGGGGCACGGGACCTCCACGAGCAGTACTTC. It translates to CTSGPGARDLHEQYF.

This clonotype occurred once. The rearrangement links TRBV7-2 to TRBJ2-7; D is unclear. Near its end, the DNA agrees better with TRBJ2-5, so the J call may be wrong. The CDR3 spans 13 residues. Germline CDR1 and CDR2: SGHTA and FQGNSA. CDR3 protein: CASSVEFSGTQYF. The CDR3, as DNA: TGTGCCAGCAGCGTAGAGTTTTCAGGGACCCAGTACTTC.

In its sample, this clonotype was seen a few times. The CDR3 nucleotides read TGTGCCAGCAGCTTAGCGCATAGCACAGATACGCAGTATTTT. Amino acids: CASSLAHSTDTQYF. The rearrangement joins TRBV7-2 to TRBJ2-3; D unclear. The V end was cut by 0 bases, the J end by 0 bases, with 4 bases between. Per germline, CDR1 SGHTA and CDR2 FQGNSA. The CDR3 extends over 14 amino acids.

CDR3 DNA: TGTGCCAGCAGCCCAAGACAGGGGTTGAACACCGGGGAGCTGTTTTTT. As protein: CASSPRQGLNTGELFF. The chain joins TRBV7-9 to TRBJ2-2; 8 bases agree with TRBD1. This CDR3 is 16 amino acids long. Germline CDR1 reads SEHNR; CDR2 reads FQNEAQ (reference sequence). V lost 5 bases, J lost 1 base, and 6 bases stayed unmatched.

The rearrangement uses TRBV25-1 and TRBJ1-4; no clear D gene. The CDR3 length is 11 residues. CDR1 is MGHDK and CDR2 is SYGVNS in the germline V gene. Trimming stripped 6 bases from V and 7 bases from J, with 6 bases between. The chain's CDR3 is CASRLSEKLFF. In DNA, the CDR3 is TGTGCCAGCAGGCTCAGTGAAAAACTGTTTTTT.

The rearrangement links TRBV20-1 to TRBJ1-5; unclear D gene. From germline, CDR1 is DFQATT and CDR2 SNEGSKA (reference sequence). CDR3 length equals 14 residues. V was pared by 0 bases and J by 6 bases, with 12 bases between. Here the CDR3 DNA reads TGCAGTGCTAGAGAAACAAGTATGGGTCAGCCCCAGCATTTT. Its protein is CSARETSMGQPQHF.

This chain links TRBV12-3 or TRBV12-4 with TRBJ2-2, with TRBD1 as a possible D gene (5 bases). Trimming took 6 bases from V and 6 from J, leaving 11 bases between them. The CDR3 covers 13 residues. The CDR3 here is CASRGPGPGELFF. Here the CDR3 DNA reads TGTGCCAGCAGGGGCCCAGGGCCCGGGGAGCTGTTTTTT.

This chain uses TRBV27 with TRBJ1-5, with 11 bases aligning to TRBD1. The CDR3 loop spans 15 amino acids. The germline CDR1 and CDR2 sequences are MNHEY and SMNVEV (reference sequence). The V segment lost 4 bases and the J segment 8 bases; nucleotides outside the gene matches: 7. The CDR3 DNA follows: TGTGCCAGCAGTTCAGGACAGGGGGCTACTAAGCCCCAGCATTTT. It codes for CASSSGQGATKPQHF.

The sample holds a few counts of this clonotype. CDR3 sequence (DNA): TGTGCCAGCAGCCAAGGGGGGCCCCTGTACAATGAGCAGTTCTTC. As protein: CASSQGGPLYNEQFF. The genes are TRBV7-2 and TRBJ2-1; either TRBD1 or TRBD2 may supply D (6 bases each). The ends were cut back, 5 bases at V and 4 bases at J, with 15 bases in the middle. Per the germline V gene, CDR1 is SGHTA and CDR2 is FQGNSA. This CDR3 has 15 residues.

The genes are TRBV19 and TRBJ2-1, with D unresolved. The CDR3 has 11 amino acids. With 3 bases removed from V and 10 bases from J, the gap between germline ends came to 7 bases. Per germline, CDR1 LNHDA and CDR2 SQIVND (reference sequence). CDR3 loop: CASSIELEQFF. The CDR3 DNA reads TGTGCCAGTAGTATCGAGCTAGAGCAGTTCTTC.

This clonotype was observed a few times. This chain links TRBV7-2 with TRBJ1-1; 7 bases line up with TRBD1. Germline CDR1 SGHTA, CDR2 FQGNSA. Losses at the gene ends were 5 bases for V and 11 bases for J; bases not matched to a gene: 5. The CDR3 contains 11 residues. CDR3 DNA sequence: TGTGCCAGCAGCCCCGACAGGGTGGCTTTCTTT. This translates into CASSPDRVAFF.

The chain recombines TRBV2 with TRBJ2-6; possibly TRBD1 for D (6 bases). This CDR3 spans 16 amino acids. The V gene's germline CDR1 is SNHLY and CDR2 FYNNEI. The ends were cut back, 6 bases at V and 2 bases at J, with 14 bases in the middle. The CDR3 nucleotides are TGTGCCAGCAGCGTCCGCAGGGGTACTGGGGCCAACGTCCTGACTTTC. This encodes CASSVRRGTGANVLTF. Combining the CDR3 with reference TRBV2 and TRBJ2-6 gives the whole variable domain EPEVTQTPSHQVTQMGQEVILRCVPISNHLYFYWYRQILGQKVEFLVSFYNNEISEKSEIFDDQFSVERPDGSNFTLKIRSTKLEDSAMYFCASSVRRGTGANVLTFGAGSRLTVL.

Written as DNA, the CDR3 is TGTGCCAGCAGCCCCGGGACTGGGAGTACGCAGTATTTT. It is translated as CASSPGTGSTQYF. The genes are TRBV7-2 and TRBJ2-3; D is perhaps TRBD2 (6 bases). Germline CDR1 SGHTA, CDR2 FQGNSA. The CDR3 spans 13 residues. V lost 5 bases and J 8 bases, leaving 14 bases between the germline ends.

In nucleotides, the CDR3 is TGTGCCAGCAGTGAATTGGGGGAAGGGACCCTTGCTCAGACCCAGTACTTC. It encodes CASSELGEGTLAQTQYF. The rearrangement uses TRBV6-1 and TRBJ2-4; perhaps D is TRBD1 or TRBD2 (5 bases each). The J call may be incorrect, as the DNA end agrees better with TRBJ2-5. The CDR3 totals 17 residues. The germline CDR1 and CDR2 sequences are MNHNS and SASEGT.

The rearrangement links TRBV5-1 to TRBJ2-1; D gene ambiguous. The germline V and J ends were trimmed by 4 bases and 0 bases, with 17 bases remaining between them. Per germline, CDR1 SGHRS and CDR2 YFSETQ. The length of the CDR3 is 17 residues. CDR3 residues: CASSLRPEASSYNEQFF. In DNA, the CDR3 is TGCGCCAGCAGCCTTCGTCCGGAAGCGAGCTCCTACAATGAGCAGTTCTTC.

The gene calls are TRBV20-1 and TRBJ2-1; TRBD1 might be the D (6 bases). CDR1 and CDR2 from the germline V gene are DFQATT and SNEGSKA (reference sequence). Trimming shortened V by 4 bases and J by 2 bases, and 12 bases separated the two germline ends. The CDR3 has 14 amino acids. The CDR3 DNA reads as TGCAGTGCTAAGCCGACAGGCGCCTACAATGAGCAGTTCTTC. Residues: CSAKPTGAYNEQFF.

This chain links TRBV7-2 with TRBJ1-2; a possible D gene is TRBD1 (5 bases). This CDR3 is 14 amino acids long. CDR1 SGHTA and CDR2 FQGNSA come from the germline V gene. With 5 bases removed from V and 4 bases from J, the gap between germline ends came to 14 bases. The CDR3 protein is CASSTGGRFYGYTF. Here the CDR3 DNA reads TGTGCCAGCAGCACAGGCGGACGGTTCTATGGCTACACCTTC.

The sample holds a few counts of this clonotype. This chain uses TRBV6-5 with TRBJ1-1; D ambiguous. Trimming took off 3 bases at V and 1 base at J, with 9 bases between the two ends. CDR1 MNHEY and CDR2 SVGAGI come from the germline V gene. CDR3 length: 14 amino acids. CDR3 in DNA: TGTGCCAGCAGTTATGGCCAGACGAACACTGAAGCTTTCTTT. This encodes CASSYGQTNTEAFF.

This clonotype was seen a single time. This chain uses TRBV7-9 with TRBJ2-1; D call uncertain. The J call is doubtful: the DNA matches TRBJ2-7 better. CDR3 length: 17 residues. Germline lookup yields CDR1 SEHNR and CDR2 FQNEAQ (reference sequence). Here the CDR3 DNA reads TGTGCCAGCAGCTTCTCCTCTTCAGGTAGCTCCTACAATGAGCAGTACTTC. The encoded protein is CASSFSSSGSSYNEQYF.

CDR3 amino acids: CASSASRTEGTDTQYF. The CDR3 nucleotides are TGTGCCAGCAGCGCATCCCGGACAGAGGGCACAGATACGCAGTATTTT. The V gene is TRBV9, the J gene TRBJ2-3; tentatively, D is TRBD1 (6 bases). CDR3 length equals 16 residues. Germline loops: CDR1 SGDLS, CDR2 YYNGEE. Deletions cut 3 bases from V and 1 base from J, with 15 bases between.

The chain couples TRBV9 to TRBJ2-1; D remains ambiguous. Germline V CDR1 and CDR2: SGDLS, YYNGEE. With 1 base removed from V and 7 bases from J, the gap between germline ends came to 6 bases. This CDR3 is 12 amino acids long. The chain's CDR3 is CASSVKVNEQFF. CDR3 DNA: TGTGCCAGCAGCGTAAAAGTTAATGAGCAGTTCTTC.

The table lists this clonotype with a few counts. The chain recombines TRBV4-2 with TRBJ1-6; tentatively, D is TRBD1 (5 bases). The CDR3 has 14 amino acids. Germline V gives CDR1 LGHNA, CDR2 YNFKEQ. The V end lost 0 bases, the J end lost 8 bases, and 8 bases lay between the germline ends. The CDR3 sequence is CASSQDSGDSPLHF. CDR3 nucleotides: TGTGCCAGCAGCCAAGATTCGGGGGATTCACCCCTCCACTTT.

This clonotype has more than one count but fewer than ten. The V gene is TRBV12-3 or TRBV12-4, the J gene TRBJ2-4; the D gene is possibly TRBD2 (6 bases). V lost 6 bases to trimming and J lost 0 bases, with 18 bases between them. The CDR3 loop spans 17 amino acids. The CDR3 region has the DNA TGTGCCAGCAGCCCCCGGGGGTGGGGTATAGCCAAAAACATTCAGTACTTC. Amino acids: CASSPRGWGIAKNIQYF.

The sample holds a few counts of this clonotype. The CDR3 nucleotides read TGCAGTGCTAGAGGACGGACAGACTATGGCTACACCTTC. Its translation: CSARGRTDYGYTF. The V gene is TRBV20-1, the J gene TRBJ1-2, with a possible D match to TRBD1 (6 bases). Germline lookup yields CDR1 DFQATT and CDR2 SNEGSKA (reference sequence). This CDR3 contains 13 residues. Trimming removed 1 base at V and 3 bases at J, with 9 bases between.

The chain combines TRBV7-8 with TRBJ2-7, with 9 bases fitting TRBD1. V lost 5 bases and J lost 3; bases outside the gene matches: 8. CDR3 size: 15 residues. CDR1 is SGHVS, CDR2 FQNEAQ, per germline. In nucleotides, the CDR3 is TGTGCCAGCAGCAACTCCGGGACAGGGAACTACGAGCAGTACTTC. Encoded protein: CASSNSGTGNYEQYF.

This clonotype was observed a handful of times. The V gene is TRBV12-5, the J gene TRBJ1-2; D ambiguous. Germline V gene data show CDR1 as LGHNT and CDR2 as FRNRAP. This CDR3 has 14 residues. Between the trimmed V and J ends, which lost 6 bases and 6 bases, there was a span of 17 bases. CDR3 in DNA: TGTGCTAGTGGCCAAGGGATCCTGTTTGATGGCTACACCTTC. Its translation is CASGQGILFDGYTF. Using reference TRBV12-5 and TRBJ1-2 for the parts outside the CDR3, the full variable domain is DARVTQTPRHKVTEMGQEVTMRCQPILGHNTVFWYRQTMMQGLELLAYFRNRAPLDDSGMPKDRFSAEMPDATLATLKIQPSEPRDSAVYFCASGQGILFDGYTFGSGTRLTVV.

This chain joins TRBV6-1 and TRBJ2-3; weak D call: TRBD1 (6 bases). CDR3 length: 16 residues. CDR1 MNHNS and CDR2 SASEGT come from the germline V gene. V was clipped by 5 bases and J by 2 bases, with 17 bases between them. The CDR3: CASSSYRDGNTDTQYF. The CDR3 DNA is TGTGCCAGCAGTTCGTACAGGGATGGAAACACAGATACGCAGTATTTT.